This paragraph reports one TCR beta chain. This may arise from a read error, as a much more abundant clone is one base away. Trimming stripped 2 bases from V and 3 bases from J, with 11 bases between. Germline CDR1 is SGHDN and CDR2 is FVKESK. This CDR3 comprises 14 residues. This specimen comes from a study of T cells after yellow fever vaccination. TCRdb ran MiXCR on the 5' RACE reads and lists one entry per CDR3 protein. Of tens of thousands of distinct CDR3 sequences in the sample, roughly 7.5% were seen once. This TCR derives from a man aged 18 to 30 who received the YFV17D yellow fever vaccine. The chain carries TRBV14 and TRBJ2-7; maybe TRBD2 (5 bases). Specimen: CD8+ T cells sorted from PBMCs, collected about 2 weeks after the first yellow fever vaccination. Here the CDR3 reads CASSQPGRGYEQYF. The CDR3 DNA reads as TGTGCCAGCAGCCAACCAGGACGGGGCTACGAGCAGTACTTC.